Listed below are T cell receptor beta chains from one sample, sequenced in a study of technical replicates of blood from several donors. Clones were read by immunoSEQ multiplex PCR, and TCRdb kept only the in-frame ones, dropping some. The sample has 70,000 to 85,000 clones, about 90% seen once. Sequencing used T cells isolated from PBMCs. The receptors come from a human donor in good health. CDR3s leave out the opening cysteine and the closing phenylalanine or tryptophan.

TRBV18	TRBJ1-1	ASSDLSLEAF
TRBV6-5	TRBJ1-1	ASSYSMRVEAF
TRBV19	TRBJ1-2	ASQQEGLFAGYT
TRBV27	TRBJ2-1	ASSSDLGGGAGDEQF
TRBV6-6	TRBJ2-5	ASSYGRLRWTQY
TRBV7-6	TRBJ1-1	ASSLDPGQPRDTEAF
TRBV19	TRBJ2-3	ASSPTGTSGRGTDTQY
TRBV5-1	TRBJ2-7	ASTGPRYNDRHYEQY
TRBV14	TRBJ2-7	ASSPPSAGLYEQY
TRBV11-3	TRBJ1-2	ASSSGQMKNYGYT
TRBV6-6	TRBJ1-2	ASSPDRGYGYT
TRBV19	TRBJ1-5	ASRGTGGYNQPQH
TRBV2	TRBJ2-3	ASSEATGPHPGTDTQY
TRBV11-3	TRBJ2-5	ASSSTSGGAETQY
TRBV7-6	TRBJ2-1	ASSLVTGEHEQF
TRBV5-1	TRBJ2-5	ASSLAGGQETQY
TRBV21-1	TRBJ1-4	ASSKESTLNEKLF
TRBV6-4	TRBJ2-3	ASSVTGASTDTQY
TRBV7-2	TRBJ2-1	ASSSRGNEQF
TRBV4-1	TRBJ1-2	ASSLPGKGDGYT
TRBV9	TRBJ2-1	ASSGTSPAYNEQF
TRBV19	TRBJ1-4	ASRPEPTNEKLF
TRBV4-1	TRBJ2-7	ASSQGQGDSYEQY
TRBV5-1	TRBJ1-4	ASSPSPTGINEKLF
TRBV11-2	TRBJ1-5	ASSARVYDSNQPQH
TRBV5-5	TRBJ1-4	ASSLAAGLGANEKLF
TRBV4-1	TRBJ2-2	ASSLRQGGLDGELF
TRBV9	TRBJ1-5	ASSDSDRDAQPQH
TRBV10-1	TRBJ1-1	ASSSTYSPQLEAF
TRBV2	TRBJ2-2	ASESTGELF
TRBV5-1	TRBJ2-5	ASSPGTAQETQY
TRBV2	TRBJ2-3	ASRKQDTQY
TRBV15	TRBJ1-3	ATSRDRHSGNTIY
TRBV11-2	TRBJ2-3	ASSLLSAAYTDTQY
TRBV6-5	TRBJ2-4	ASSYSSVAKNIQY